One and the same sample provided the 5 T cell receptor beta chains below, sequenced in a study of breast tumors, draining lymph nodes, adjacent tissues. In TCRdb, the multiplex PCR reads were re-called with MiXCR into one record per CDR3 protein. The sample carries 180,000 or so distinct CDR3 sequences, approximately 30% recorded once. Samples came from axillary lymph nodes draining the breast cancer. Sequencing input: axillary lymph node tissue. Receptors were obtained from a female donor with breast cancer. Some clones in this sample may be carry-over from other donors' samples.

As concerns this clonotype: Just one base apart from a much larger clone, this may be a read error. The CDR3 coding sequence is TGTGCCAGCAGTCCTATCACCCGGGACTTCCAAGAGACCCAGTACTTC. Amino acid sequence: CASSPITRDFQETQYF. The rearrangement links TRBV6-2 or TRBV6-3 to TRBJ2-5; tentatively, D is TRBD2 (6 bases). V was clipped by 5 bases and J by 1 base, with 17 bases between them. The length of the CDR3 is 16 residues. CDR1 is MNHEY, CDR2 SVGEGT, per germline.

In its sample, this clonotype was seen many times. J is TRBJ2-7 and V is TRBV6-6; TRBD2 agrees at 11 bases. The V segment lost 2 bases and the J segment 3 bases; nucleotides outside the gene matches: 3. Germline CDR1 MNHNY, CDR2 SVGAGI (reference sequence). The CDR3 has 15 residues. The CDR3 here is CASSYPSGRNYEQYF. As DNA, the CDR3 is TGTGCCAGCAGTTACCCTAGCGGGAGGAACTACGAGCAGTACTTC.

This clonotype was counted ten times or more. The chain couples TRBV27 to TRBJ2-7, with 10 bases fitting TRBD2. From germline, CDR1 is MNHEY and CDR2 SMNVEV (reference sequence). The CDR3 runs to 16 residues. After removal of 1 base from V and 6 bases from J, the junction contained 9 bases not matched to a gene. The CDR3 loop reads CASSLYPGTSVSEQYF. In DNA form, the CDR3 reads TGTGCCAGCAGTTTATACCCCGGGACTAGCGTCAGCGAGCAGTACTTC.

In its sample, this clonotype was seen many times. This chain connects TRBV11-2 to TRBJ2-7, with a possible D match to TRBD1 (8 bases). The CDR3 is 15 residues long. V was trimmed by 5 bases and J by 0 bases, leaving 14 bases between them. Germline assignment: CDR1 SGHAT and CDR2 FQNNGV. CDR3 nucleotides: TGTGCCAGCAGCATATACAGGGGGGGCTCCTACGAGCAGTACTTC. Translation gives CASSIYRGGSYEQYF.

This clonotype appeared many times. The gene calls are TRBV9 and TRBJ2-1; D perhaps matches TRBD2 (7 bases). This CDR3 has 15 amino acids. V was clipped by 3 bases and J by 8 bases, with 18 bases between them. Germline values: CDR1 SGDLS, CDR2 YYNGEE. CDR3 sequence: CASSARVGGAYEQFF. CDR3 DNA sequence: TGTGCCAGCAGCGCGAGGGTAGGGGGGGCCTATGAGCAGTTCTTC. Complete variable domain (other parts from reference TRBV9 and TRBJ2-1): DSGVTQTPKHLITATGQRVTLRCSPRSGDLSVYWYQQSLDQGLQFLIQYYNGEERAKGNILERFSAQQFPDLHSELNLSSLELGDSALYFCASSARVGGAYEQFFGPGTRLTVL.